The rows below give T cell receptor beta chains drawn from one sample of a study of T-cell reconstitution after alpha-beta-depleted transplantation in children. TCRdb re-called the PCR reads with MiXCR, one entry per CDR3 protein. This repertoire shows 250,000 to 350,000 distinct CDR3 sequences, 9.9% found once; its top ten account for roughly a tenth. This specimen consisted of PBMCs from the stem cell graft donor, obtained from the stem cell graft. The receptors shown here come from a human donor who donated a stem cell graft to a child with SCID. Each CDR3 is given with its conserved first and last residue. D genes are given only for firm matches. Clone size is stated in some rows and not others, as once, few, many or a class when expanded.

D: TRBD1; J: TRBJ2-5; size: NA; V: TRBV19; CDR3: CASRRTGPGETQYF; DNA: TGTGCCAGTCGAAGGACAGGGCCAGGGGAGACCCAGTACTTC
D: NA; J: TRBJ1-6; size: NA; V: TRBV5-1; CDR3: CASSSWGDSPLHF; DNA: TGCGCCAGCAGCTCGTGGGGGGATTCACCCCTCCACTTT
D: TRBD1; J: TRBJ2-2; size: NA; V: TRBV19; CDR3: CASTQFRDSKTGELFF; DNA: TGTGCCAGTACCCAGTTCAGGGACAGCAAAACCGGGGAGCTGTTTTTT
D: NA; J: TRBJ1-1; size: once; V: TRBV20-1; CDR3: CSARSTGMTEAFF; DNA: TGCAGTGCTAGAAGTACAGGGATGACTGAGGCTTTCTTT
D: TRBD1; J: TRBJ1-1; size: few; V: TRBV10-3; CDR3: CAIKQGGTEAFF; DNA: TGTGCCATCAAACAGGGGGGCACTGAAGCTTTCTTT
D: TRBD1; J: TRBJ1-2; size: NA; V: TRBV20-1; CDR3: CSAIQGTYGYTF; DNA: TGCAGTGCTATACAGGGGACCTATGGCTACACCTTC
D: NA; J: TRBJ2-1; size: many; V: TRBV5-6; CDR3: CASSATGAESSYNEQFF; DNA: TGTGCCAGCAGCGCCACTGGGGCAGAGAGCTCCTACAATGAGCAGTTCTTC
D: TRBD1; J: TRBJ2-1; size: many; V: TRBV11-2; CDR3: CASSIGVGQGSYNEQFF; DNA: TGTGCCAGCAGCATAGGGGTCGGACAGGGGTCCTACAATGAGCAGTTCTTC
D: TRBD1; J: TRBJ1-1; size: many; V: TRBV5-6; CDR3: CASSDRGNTEAFF; DNA: TGTGCCAGCTCGGACAGGGGGAACACTGAAGCTTTCTTT
D: TRBD2; J: TRBJ2-2; size: NA; V: TRBV20-1; CDR3: CSARAAGGTWELFF; DNA: TGCAGTGCTAGAGCAGCGGGGGGGACCTGGGAGCTGTTTTTT
D: NA; J: TRBJ1-1; size: many; V: TRBV18; CDR3: CASSPEQGSKNTEAFF; DNA: TGTGCCAGCTCACCAGAACAGGGTTCCAAGAACACTGAAGCTTTCTTT
D: NA; J: TRBJ2-6; size: few; V: TRBV10-3; CDR3: CAISGGAGANVLTF; DNA: TGTGCCATCTCCGGGGGCGCGGGAGCCAACGTCCTGACTTTC
D: TRBD1; J: TRBJ2-5; size: NA; V: TRBV18; CDR3: CASSPLLGQGGSIEQGTQYF; DNA: TGTGCCAGCTCACCACTTTTGGGACAGGGTGGATCCATCGAACAGGGGACCCAGTACTTC
D: NA; J: TRBJ1-1; size: NA; V: TRBV27; CDR3: CASSLLKQARRTEAFF; DNA: TGTGCCAGCAGTTTATTGAAACAGGCGAGAAGGACTGAAGCTTTCTTT
D: NA; J: TRBJ1-4; size: many; V: TRBV20-1; CDR3: CSAGGTQVGTNEKLFF; DNA: TGCAGTGCTGGCGGGACACAAGTTGGGACTAATGAAAAACTGTTTTTT
D: NA; J: TRBJ2-1; size: NA; V: TRBV7-8; CDR3: CASSLEEVGQFF; DNA: TGTGCCAGCAGCTTAGAGGAAGTTGGACAGTTCTTC
D: NA; J: TRBJ2-6; size: few; V: TRBV12-3/TRBV12-4; CDR3: CASSLGTGPPISGANVLTF; DNA: TGTGCCAGCAGTCTGGGTACCGGGCCGCCCATCTCTGGGGCCAACGTCCTGACTTTC
D: TRBD2; J: TRBJ2-3; size: many; V: TRBV2; CDR3: CASSENSGGAADTQYF; DNA: TGTGCCAGCAGCGAAAATAGCGGGGGGGCTGCAGATACGCAGTATTTT
D: NA; J: TRBJ1-2; size: NA; V: TRBV20-1; CDR3: CSARDPGALPNYGYTF; DNA: TGCAGTGCTAGAGACCCTGGGGCGCTACCTAACTATGGCTACACCTTC
D: NA; J: TRBJ1-4; size: many; V: TRBV6-1; CDR3: CASSDTGTLIILPRF; DNA: TGTGCCAGCAGTGATACCGGGACACTGATAATCCTTCCCCGTTTT
D: NA; J: TRBJ2-3; size: few; V: TRBV27; CDR3: CASSTRDFADTQYF; DNA: TGTGCCAGCAGTACCAGGGATTTCGCAGATACGCAGTATTTT
D: TRBD1; J: TRBJ1-2; size: NA; V: TRBV5-1; CDR3: CASSTSPGTGNYGYTF; DNA: TGCGCCAGCAGCACAAGTCCCGGGACAGGGAACTATGGCTACACCTTC
D: TRBD1; J: TRBJ2-2; size: many; V: TRBV3-1; CDR3: CASSQQTGLDTGELFF; DNA: TGTGCCAGCAGCCAGCAGACAGGGTTGGACACCGGGGAGCTGTTTTTT
D: NA; J: TRBJ2-1; size: few; V: TRBV27; CDR3: CASKPEGGIANNEQFF; DNA: TGTGCCAGCAAACCCGAAGGGGGGATCGCCAACAATGAGCAGTTCTTC
D: NA; J: TRBJ2-3; size: NA; V: TRBV2; CDR3: CASSGGAATDTQYF; DNA: TGTGCCAGCAGCGGCGGGGCAGCCACAGATACGCAGTATTTT
D: NA; J: TRBJ1-1; size: NA; V: TRBV12-3/TRBV12-4; CDR3: CASSLSTSVGTEAFF; DNA: TGTGCCAGCAGTTTATCGACGTCAGTTGGCACTGAAGCTTTCTTT
D: NA; J: TRBJ1-2; size: few; V: TRBV20-1; CDR3: CSARDSGYGYTF; DNA: TGCAGTGCTAGAGATTCTGGCTATGGCTACACCTTC
D: NA; J: TRBJ2-5; size: many; V: TRBV5-1; CDR3: CASSSRGLGETQYF; DNA: TGCGCCAGCAGCTCCAGGGGTCTCGGGGAGACCCAGTACTTC
D: TRBD2; J: TRBJ2-5; size: many; V: TRBV7-2; CDR3: CASSLVASGQGETQYF; DNA: TGTGCCAGCAGCTTAGTGGCTAGCGGGCAAGGGGAGACCCAGTACTTC
D: TRBD2; J: TRBJ2-5; size: NA; V: TRBV18; CDR3: CASSPTRTSGGAETQYF; DNA: TGTGCCAGCTCACCGACTCGGACTAGCGGGGGGGCGGAGACCCAGTACTTC
D: NA; J: TRBJ2-7; size: NA; V: TRBV4-2; CDR3: CARGPGTFEQYF; DNA: TGTGCCAGGGGCCCCGGGACCTTCGAGCAGTACTTC